The clone carrying this T cell receptor (beta chain) occurred a few times. This sample is drawn from a study of beta chain features in type 1 diabetes. Expressed TCRB transcripts were sequenced, since all the RNA that had been isolated was reverse transcribed. It was found that naive, central memory and regulatory T cell samples averaged approximately 3.9 million reads. Clones were read by immunoSEQ multiplex PCR, and TCRdb kept only the in-frame ones, dropping some. The repertoire has about 620,000 clones, about 14% of them found once; the top ten carry approximately 0.093%. Material for sequencing was naive CD4+ T cells from blood. The clonotype was recovered from a man younger than 35 in good health.

The CDR3 nucleotides are TGTGCCAGCTCACCACGGGGGCAACGAGGCTATGGCTACACCTTC. Its translation: CASSPRGQRGYGYTF. The chain employs TRBV18 and TRBJ1-2; a possible D gene is TRBD1 (6 bases). V lost 1 base and J 4 bases, leaving 13 bases between the germline ends. Germline V gene lookup returns CDR1 KGHSH and CDR2 LQKENI. The CDR3 sequence is 15 residues long.